The subject of this entry is one T cell receptor (beta chain). TCRdb keeps only in-frame clones here, not all; method: immunoSEQ multiplex PCR. The sample has fewer than 500,000 clones; 80% to 90% are singletons. These data come from a study of blood T cell repertoires in COVID-19. Across the study: Specimens from acute and convalescent COVID-19 originated in the United States, Italy and Spain. PBMCs, B-cell-depleted T cells, or T cells were the source of the cDNA or gDNA that made up the material.

Two negative PCRs, clearance, or symptom resolution characterized the recovered Cohort 3 donors. Germline V gives CDR1 SGHVS, CDR2 FQNEAQ. V shed 0 bases, J shed 7 bases, and the junction held 8 bases outside the gene matches. CDR3 length equals 15 residues. This rearrangement joins TRBV7-8 to TRBJ1-2; 7 positions match TRBD1. The sequence was collected from a man aged 25 to 40 who had recovered from COVID-19. Sequenced: PBMCs or T cells enriched from blood (not recorded which). CDR3: CASSLALGRGFGYTF. DNA of the CDR3: TGTGCCAGCAGCTTAGCGCTGGGCAGGGGGTTTGGCTACACCTTC.